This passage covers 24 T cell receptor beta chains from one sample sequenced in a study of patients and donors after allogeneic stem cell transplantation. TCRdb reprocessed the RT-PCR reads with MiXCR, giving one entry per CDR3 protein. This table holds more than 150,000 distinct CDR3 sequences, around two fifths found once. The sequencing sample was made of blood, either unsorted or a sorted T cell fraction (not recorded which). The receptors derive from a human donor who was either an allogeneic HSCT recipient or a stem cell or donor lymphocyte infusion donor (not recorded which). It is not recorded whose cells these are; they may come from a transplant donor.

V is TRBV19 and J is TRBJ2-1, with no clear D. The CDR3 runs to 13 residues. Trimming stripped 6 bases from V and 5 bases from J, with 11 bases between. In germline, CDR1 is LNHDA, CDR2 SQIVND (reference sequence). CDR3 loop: CASSTWDDNEQFF. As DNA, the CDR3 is TGTGCCAGTAGCACATGGGATGACAATGAGCAGTTCTTC.

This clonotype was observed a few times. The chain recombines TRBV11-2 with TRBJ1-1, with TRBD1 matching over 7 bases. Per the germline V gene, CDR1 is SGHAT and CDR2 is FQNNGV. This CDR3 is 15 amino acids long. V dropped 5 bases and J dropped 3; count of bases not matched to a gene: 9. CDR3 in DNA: TGTGCCAGCAGCCTACAGGGGCAGAGGGACACTGAAGCTTTCTTT. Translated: CASSLQGQRDTEAFF.

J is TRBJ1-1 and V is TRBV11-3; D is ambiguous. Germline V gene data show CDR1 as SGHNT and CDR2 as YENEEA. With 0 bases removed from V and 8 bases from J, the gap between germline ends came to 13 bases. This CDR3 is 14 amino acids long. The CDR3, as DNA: TGTGCCAGCAGCTTAGATGGCGAGACCCAAGAAGCTTTCTTT. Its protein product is CASSLDGETQEAFF.

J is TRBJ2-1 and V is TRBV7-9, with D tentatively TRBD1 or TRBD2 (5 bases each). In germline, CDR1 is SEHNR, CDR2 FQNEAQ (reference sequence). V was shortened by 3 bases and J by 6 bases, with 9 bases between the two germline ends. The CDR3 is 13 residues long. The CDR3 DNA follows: TGTGCCAGCAGCTTCACAGGAGGCAATGAGCAGTTCTTC. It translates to CASSFTGGNEQFF.

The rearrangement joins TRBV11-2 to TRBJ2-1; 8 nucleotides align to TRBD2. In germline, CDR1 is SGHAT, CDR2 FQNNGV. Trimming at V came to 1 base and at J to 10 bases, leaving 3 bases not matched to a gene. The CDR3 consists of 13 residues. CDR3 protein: CASSLGTSKEQFF. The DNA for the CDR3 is TGTGCCAGCAGCTTAGGGACTAGCAAAGAGCAGTTCTTC.

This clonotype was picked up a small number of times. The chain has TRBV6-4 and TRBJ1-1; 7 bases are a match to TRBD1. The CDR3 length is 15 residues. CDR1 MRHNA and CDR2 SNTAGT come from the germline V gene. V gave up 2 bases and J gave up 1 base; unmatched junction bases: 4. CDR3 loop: CASSDRGQENTEAFF. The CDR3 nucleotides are TGTGCCAGCAGTGACAGGGGGCAAGAGAACACTGAAGCTTTCTTT.

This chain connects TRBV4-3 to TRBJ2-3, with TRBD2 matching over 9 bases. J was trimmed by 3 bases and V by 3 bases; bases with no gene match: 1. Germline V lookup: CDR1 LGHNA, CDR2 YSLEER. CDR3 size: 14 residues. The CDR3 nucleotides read TGCGCCAGCAGCCAGAGCGGGAGGACAGATACGCAGTATTTT. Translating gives CASSQSGRTDTQYF.

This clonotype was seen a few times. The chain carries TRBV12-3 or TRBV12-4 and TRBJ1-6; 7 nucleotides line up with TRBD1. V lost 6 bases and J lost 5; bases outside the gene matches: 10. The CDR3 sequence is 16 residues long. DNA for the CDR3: TGTGCCAGCAGCCTAGACAGGGCGCCTAATAATTCACCCCTCCACTTT. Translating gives CASSLDRAPNNSPLHF.

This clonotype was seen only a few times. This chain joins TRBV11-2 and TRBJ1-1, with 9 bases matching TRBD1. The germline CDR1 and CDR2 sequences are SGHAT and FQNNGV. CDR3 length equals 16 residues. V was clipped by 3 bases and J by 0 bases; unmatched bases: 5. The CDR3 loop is CASSFLQGALNTEAFF. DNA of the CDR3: TGTGCCAGCAGCTTTTTACAGGGGGCACTGAACACTGAAGCTTTCTTT.

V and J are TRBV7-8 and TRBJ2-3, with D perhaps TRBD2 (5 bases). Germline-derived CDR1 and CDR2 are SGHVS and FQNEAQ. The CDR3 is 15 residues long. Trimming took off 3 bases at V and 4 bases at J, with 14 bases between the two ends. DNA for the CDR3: TGTGCCAGCAGCTTTCTCGGGGATGCGGCAGATACGCAGTATTTT. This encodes CASSFLGDAADTQYF. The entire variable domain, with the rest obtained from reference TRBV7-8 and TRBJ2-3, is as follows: GAGVSQSPRYKVAKRGQDVALRCDPISGHVSLFWYQQALGQGPEFLTYFQNEAQLDKSGLPSDRFFAERPEGSVSTLKIQRTQQEDSAVYLCASSFLGDAADTQYFGPGTRLTVL.

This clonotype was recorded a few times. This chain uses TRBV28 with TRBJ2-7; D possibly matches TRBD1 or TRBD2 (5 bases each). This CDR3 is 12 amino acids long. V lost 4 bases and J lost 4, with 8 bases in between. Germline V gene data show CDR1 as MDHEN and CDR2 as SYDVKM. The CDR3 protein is CASSSGTYEQYF. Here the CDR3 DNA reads TGTGCCAGCAGTTCTGGGACGTACGAGCAGTACTTC.

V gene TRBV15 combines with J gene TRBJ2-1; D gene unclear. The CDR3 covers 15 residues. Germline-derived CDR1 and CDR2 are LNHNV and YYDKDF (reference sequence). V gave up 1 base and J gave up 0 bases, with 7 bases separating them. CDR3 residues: CATSRGPDSYNEQFF. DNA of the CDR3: TGTGCCACCAGCAGAGGACCGGACTCCTACAATGAGCAGTTCTTC.

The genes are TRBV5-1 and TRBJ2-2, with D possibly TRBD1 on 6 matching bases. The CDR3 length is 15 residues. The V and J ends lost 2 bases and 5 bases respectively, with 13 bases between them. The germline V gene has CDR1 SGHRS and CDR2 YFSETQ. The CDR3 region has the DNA TGCGCCAGCAGCTTAATGGGGGCGAGGACCGGGGAGCTGTTTTTT. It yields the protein CASSLMGARTGELFF.

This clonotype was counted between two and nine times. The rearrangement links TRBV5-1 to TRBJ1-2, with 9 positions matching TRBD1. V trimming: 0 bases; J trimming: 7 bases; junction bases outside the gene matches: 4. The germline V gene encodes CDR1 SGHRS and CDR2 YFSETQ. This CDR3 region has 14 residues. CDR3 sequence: CASSLEQGASGYTF. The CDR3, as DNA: TGCGCCAGCAGCTTGGAACAGGGGGCTAGTGGCTACACCTTC.

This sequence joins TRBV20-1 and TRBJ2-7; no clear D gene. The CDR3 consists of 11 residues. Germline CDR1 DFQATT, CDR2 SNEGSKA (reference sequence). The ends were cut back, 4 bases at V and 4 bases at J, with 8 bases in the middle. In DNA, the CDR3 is TGCAGTGCTATTATCCGATACGAGCAGTACTTC. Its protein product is CSAIIRYEQYF.

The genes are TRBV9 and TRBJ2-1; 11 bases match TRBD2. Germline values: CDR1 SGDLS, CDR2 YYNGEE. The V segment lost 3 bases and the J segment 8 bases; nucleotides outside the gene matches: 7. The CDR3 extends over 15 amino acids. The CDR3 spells CASSDTSGSIYEQFF. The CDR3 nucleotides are TGTGCCAGCAGCGACACTAGCGGGAGTATCTATGAGCAGTTCTTC. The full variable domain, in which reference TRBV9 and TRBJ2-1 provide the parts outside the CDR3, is DSGVTQTPKHLITATGQRVTLRCSPRSGDLSVYWYQQSLDQGLQFLIQYYNGEERAKGNILERFSAQQFPDLHSELNLSSLELGDSALYFCASSDTSGSIYEQFFGPGTRLTVL.

The CDR3 region is CASSENLNEQFF. The CDR3 coding sequence is TGCGCCAGCAGTGAGAACCTGAATGAGCAGTTCTTC. The chain combines TRBV10-2 with TRBJ2-1; unclear D gene. The V gene lost 2 bases and the J gene lost 7 bases, with 6 bases spanning the gap. This CDR3 contains 12 residues. Germline CDR1 is WSHSY and CDR2 is SAAADI.

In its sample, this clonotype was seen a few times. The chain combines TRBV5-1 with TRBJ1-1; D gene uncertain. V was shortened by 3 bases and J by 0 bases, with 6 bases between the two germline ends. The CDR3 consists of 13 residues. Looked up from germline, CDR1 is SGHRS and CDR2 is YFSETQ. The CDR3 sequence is CASSSHLNTEAFF. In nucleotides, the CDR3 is TGCGCCAGCAGCTCCCACTTGAACACTGAAGCTTTCTTT.

CDR3 nucleotide sequence: TGTGCCAGCAGCTTTGCGCGAATAGCTAACTATGGCTACACCTTC. Its protein product is CASSFARIANYGYTF. The rearrangement joins TRBV11-3 to TRBJ1-2, with D unresolved. Trimming cost V 3 bases and J 0 bases, with 11 bases left between them. CDR3 length: 15 residues. Germline V gene lookup returns CDR1 SGHNT and CDR2 YENEEA.

In nucleotides, the CDR3 is TGTGCCAGCAGTAACAGGGGGCTGCGGAGCAATCAGCCCCAGCATTTT. It encodes CASSNRGLRSNQPQHF. The rearrangement joins TRBV12-3 or TRBV12-4 to TRBJ1-5, with 9 bases that match TRBD1. Trimming removed 5 bases from V and 1 base from J; junction bases left unmatched: 6. This CDR3 has 16 residues.

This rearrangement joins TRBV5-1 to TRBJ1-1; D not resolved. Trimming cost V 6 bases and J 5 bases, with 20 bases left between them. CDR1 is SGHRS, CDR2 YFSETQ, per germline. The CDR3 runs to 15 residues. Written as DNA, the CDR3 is TGCGCCAGCACCCGAGATGGGGTGTGGAGAACTGAAGCTTTCTTT. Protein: CASTRDGVWRTEAFF.

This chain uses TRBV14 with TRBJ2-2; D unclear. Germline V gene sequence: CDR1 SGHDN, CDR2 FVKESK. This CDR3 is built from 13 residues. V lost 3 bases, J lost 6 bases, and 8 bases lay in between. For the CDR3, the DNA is TGTGCCAGCAGCCAGGTCCAACCCGGGGAGCTGTTTTTT. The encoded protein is CASSQVQPGELFF.

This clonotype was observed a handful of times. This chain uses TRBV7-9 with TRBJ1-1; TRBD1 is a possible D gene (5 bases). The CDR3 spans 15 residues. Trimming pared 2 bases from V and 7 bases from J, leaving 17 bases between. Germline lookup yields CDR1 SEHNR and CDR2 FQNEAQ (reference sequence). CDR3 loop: CASSLLGRPYSEAFF. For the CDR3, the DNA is TGTGCCAGCAGCTTATTGGGACGGCCGTACAGTGAAGCTTTCTTT.

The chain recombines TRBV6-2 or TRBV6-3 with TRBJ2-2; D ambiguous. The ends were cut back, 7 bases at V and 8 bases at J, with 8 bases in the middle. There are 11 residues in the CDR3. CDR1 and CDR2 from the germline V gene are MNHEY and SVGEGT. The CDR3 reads CASTQTGELFF. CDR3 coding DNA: TGTGCCAGCACTCAGACAGGGGAGCTGTTTTTT.